This T cell receptor (beta chain) emerged from a study of cytomegalovirus exposure and HLA in healthy donors. The PCR had 60 Vbeta and 13 Jbeta primers. The method was immunoSEQ multiplex PCR; TCRdb's version includes in-frame clones alone and lacks a portion of them. The sample carries around 130,000 clones, about 81% recorded once. The receptor was isolated from a man aged 40-49 years in good health and CMV-seronegative. Sequencing was carried out using PBMCs.

CDR3 residues: CASSLQETQYF. In DNA, the CDR3 is TGTGCCAGCAGCCTCCAAGAGACCCAGTACTTC. The genes are TRBV7-6 and TRBJ2-5; D not certain. Trimming left V 5 bases short and J 1 base short, with 2 bases between. The CDR3 loop spans 11 amino acids. Germline V CDR1 and CDR2: SGHVS, FNYEAQ.